Following are 29 T cell receptor beta chains from one sample sequenced in a study of T cell changes during pregnancy in multiple sclerosis (dated by TCRdb to about 2019). Libraries were prepared through the immunoSEQ multiplex PCR assay. TCRdb took this table from immuneACCESS and kept in-frame rearrangements with V and J called. Such tables lack part of the clones; where checked against another copy, unresolved V genes explain under half of the gap, and the rest is unexplained. The sample table records tens of thousands of clones; 85% to 95% of these occur just once. The ten largest clonotypes hold roughly 1.4% of the sample. The sample was peripheral blood. Every receptor here comes from a female donor with multiple sclerosis, enrolled in a pregnancy study.

In nucleotides, the CDR3 is TGTGCCAGCAGCCAACCTGGGGCTGCCATAGATACGCAGTATTTT. It codes for CASSQPGAAIDTQYF. The V call is TRBV4-2, the J call TRBJ2-3; D possibly corresponds to TRBD1 (5 bases). The CDR3 runs 15 residues. CDR1 is LGHNA and CDR2 is YNFKEQ in the germline V gene. The germline V and J ends were trimmed by 2 bases and 5 bases, with 14 bases remaining between them.

The J gene is TRBJ2-3, the V gene TRBV7-2; 9 bases fit TRBD2. CDR3 size: 17 residues. CDR1 is SGHTA, CDR2 FQGNSA, per germline. Trimming cost V 2 bases and J 2 bases; bases outside gene matches: 8. As DNA, the CDR3 is TGTGCCAGCAGCTTAAACCCGACTAGCGGAAACACAGATACGCAGTATTTT. Translated: CASSLNPTSGNTDTQYF.

The chain uses TRBV2 and TRBJ1-1; 7 nucleotides align to TRBD1. Unmatched junction bases numbered 6, after V lost 2 bases and J lost 6 bases. The CDR3 totals 14 residues. CDR1 SNHLY and CDR2 FYNNEI come from the germline V gene. This chain's CDR3 is CASSENGRGAEAFF. DNA of the CDR3: TGTGCCAGCAGTGAAAACGGCAGGGGGGCTGAAGCTTTCTTT. The full variable domain, rest sourced from reference TRBV2 and TRBJ1-1, is EPEVTQTPSHQVTQMGQEVILRCVPISNHLYFYWYRQILGQKVEFLVSFYNNEISEKSEIFDDQFSVERPDGSNFTLKIRSTKLEDSAMYFCASSENGRGAEAFFGQGTRLTVV.

This clone was observed a single time. The DNA of the CDR3 is TGTGCCTGGAGTTATCTGGCTTTCGAAAAGAACACCGGGGAGCTGTTTTTT. This sequence encodes CAWSYLAFEKNTGELFF. The chain links TRBV30 to TRBJ2-2, with no clear D. This CDR3 region has 17 residues. V was clipped by 2 bases and J by 1 base, with 17 bases between them. Per germline, CDR1 GTSNPN and CDR2 SVGIG (reference sequence). The full variable domain, in which reference TRBV30 and TRBJ2-2 provide the parts outside the CDR3, is SQTIHQWPATLVQPVGSPLSLECTVEGTSNPNLYWYRQAAGRGLQLLFYSVGIGQISSEVPQNLSASRPQDRQFILSSKKLLLSDSGFYLCAWSYLAFEKNTGELFFGEGSRLTVL.

This clone appeared once. This chain connects TRBV27 to TRBJ1-2; 10 bases match TRBD1. Per germline, CDR1 MNHEY and CDR2 SMNVEV (reference sequence). Trimming took 0 bases from V and 7 from J; bases not matched to a gene: 5. The CDR3 is 15 residues long. For the CDR3, the DNA is TGTGCCAGCAGTTTATCGGTAGGGGACAGGGGTGGCTACACCTTC. Its translation is CASSLSVGDRGGYTF.

The V and J genes are TRBV6-1 and TRBJ2-3; no clear D gene. V gave up 2 bases and J gave up 6 bases, with 3 bases separating them. Germline V gene data show CDR1 as MNHNS and CDR2 as SASEGT. The CDR3 contains 11 residues. This chain's CDR3 is CASSEWDTQYF. CDR3 DNA sequence: TGTGCCAGCAGTGAATGGGATACGCAGTATTTT.

The genes are TRBV30 and TRBJ2-5, with D perhaps TRBD1 (5 bases). V shed 3 bases and J shed 9 bases, with 17 bases lying between them. The CDR3 covers 13 residues. Germline CDR1 reads GTSNPN; CDR2 reads SVGIG (reference sequence). CDR3 protein: CAWSGQEGDAQYF. As DNA, the CDR3 is TGTGCCTGGAGCGGGCAGGAAGGGGATGCCCAGTACTTC.

The V and J genes are TRBV7-9 and TRBJ2-3, with 7 bases identical to TRBD1. CDR3 length: 15 amino acids. Germline values: CDR1 SEHNR, CDR2 FQNEAQ (reference sequence). V shed 4 bases and J 6 bases; nucleotides not matched to a gene: 10. The DNA of the CDR3 is TGTGCCAGCAGCTATACGACAGGGATTAGGGATACGCAGTATTTT. It yields the protein CASSYTTGIRDTQYF.

The chain couples TRBV14 to TRBJ2-2, with 10 bases lining up with TRBD1. J was trimmed by 4 bases and V by 6 bases; bases with no gene match: 5. Germline CDR1 reads SGHDN; CDR2 reads FVKESK. The CDR3 consists of 15 residues. The CDR3: CASSRQGAITGELFF. CDR3 nucleotides: TGTGCCAGCAGTCGACAGGGGGCGATCACCGGGGAGCTGTTTTTT.

This clone showed up just a few times. The chain carries TRBV30 and TRBJ2-1; D unclear. Per germline, CDR1 GTSNPN and CDR2 SVGIG (reference sequence). V shed 4 bases and J shed 3 bases, with 13 bases lying between them. The CDR3 has 14 amino acids. CDR3 DNA sequence: TGTGCCTGGACAGTCATTCCTAACTACAATGAGCAGTTCTTC. Protein: CAWTVIPNYNEQFF.

J is TRBJ1-2 and V is TRBV10-3; D is ambiguous. V gave up 6 bases and J gave up 6 bases, with 14 bases separating them. CDR1 and CDR2 from the germline V gene are ENHRY and SYGVKD. The CDR3 runs 13 residues. The CDR3 region has the DNA TGTGCCATCAGGCTGGGTGCATGGAATGGCTACACCTTC. Translated, it gives CAIRLGAWNGYTF.

This sequence joins TRBV28 and TRBJ1-1, with a tentative D call TRBD1 (6 bases). The ends were cut back, 6 bases at V and 1 base at J, with 15 bases in the middle. The CDR3 totals 15 residues. The germline gives CDR1 MDHEN, CDR2 SYDVKM. The CDR3 region is CASSLGTFKNTEAFF. CDR3 bases: TGTGCCAGCAGCCTAGGGACATTTAAGAACACTGAAGCTTTCTTT.

This chain links TRBV7-2 with TRBJ2-3, with TRBD2 identical over 7 bases. J gave up 1 base and V 1 base, and 2 bases lay outside the gene matches. CDR3 length: 15 amino acids. CDR1 SGHTA and CDR2 FQGNSA come from the germline V gene. This CDR3 is CASSLGLAGTDTQYF. The CDR3 DNA is TGTGCCAGCAGCTTAGGCCTAGCGGGCACAGATACGCAGTATTTT.

This chain uses TRBV5-4 with TRBJ2-3; D is uncertain. Germline V lookup: CDR1 SGHNT, CDR2 YYREEE (reference sequence). This CDR3 has 14 amino acids. Trimming removed 1 base at V and 2 bases at J, with 8 bases between. CDR3 loop: CASSLITNTDTQYF. DNA for the CDR3: TGTGCCAGCAGCTTGATCACTAACACAGATACGCAGTATTTT.

The CDR3 DNA reads as TGCGCCAGCAGTGACGGCCGCCCCAGGACCCAGTACTTC. Its protein is CASSDGRPRTQYF. The chain has TRBV10-1 and TRBJ2-5, with D unresolved. Germline V lookup: CDR1 WNHNN, CDR2 SYGVQD (reference sequence). The CDR3 spans 13 residues. The V end was cut by 3 bases, the J end by 7 bases, with 12 bases between.

The V call is TRBV5-1, the J call TRBJ2-5, with D possibly being TRBD2 (5 bases). With 10 bases removed from V and 5 bases from J, the gap between germline ends came to 12 bases. Germline V gives CDR1 SGHRS, CDR2 YFSETQ. The CDR3 has 11 residues. The CDR3 bases are TGCGCCTCCCTGGGCGGGGAGACCCAGTACTTC. Translating it yields CASLGGETQYF.

The rearrangement uses TRBV5-5 and TRBJ2-7; 11 bases fit TRBD1. V lost 2 bases to trimming and J lost 0 bases; unmatched junction nucleotides: 1. Germline CDR1 reads SGHKS; CDR2 reads YYEKEE (reference sequence). The length of the CDR3 is 15 residues. This CDR3 reads CASSFGTGGSYEQYF. The CDR3, as DNA: TGTGCCAGCAGCTTTGGGACAGGGGGCTCCTACGAGCAGTACTTC.

The chain links TRBV6-1 to TRBJ1-2, with D unresolved. V shed 6 bases and J shed 4 bases, with 15 bases lying between them. The germline gives CDR1 MNHNS, CDR2 SASEGT. CDR3 length: 14 amino acids. CDR3: CASRPAGLIYGYTF. CDR3 sequence (DNA): TGTGCCAGCAGGCCCGCAGGACTGATCTATGGCTACACCTTC.

J is TRBJ2-7 and V is TRBV28; 7 bases agree with TRBD1. V trimming: 5 bases; J trimming: 2 bases; junction bases outside the gene matches: 6. This CDR3 is built from 14 residues. Germline V gene data show CDR1 as MDHEN and CDR2 as SYDVKM. CDR3: CASSPGQDPYEQYF. The CDR3 region has the DNA TGTGCCAGCAGTCCAGGACAGGACCCCTACGAGCAGTACTTC.

This clone was observed a handful of times. The J gene is TRBJ2-1, the V gene TRBV12-5; a weak D match, TRBD2 (6 bases). CDR3 length: 16 amino acids. V shed 11 bases and J shed 1 base, with 21 bases lying between them. Germline V gene lookup returns CDR1 LGHNT and CDR2 FRNRAP. The CDR3 region is CASSQRTGLSYNEQFF. The CDR3 DNA is TGTGCTTCATCTCAGAGAACGGGACTTTCCTACAATGAGCAGTTCTTC.

The chain couples TRBV4-3 to TRBJ2-7; D is possibly TRBD2 (5 bases). CDR1 and CDR2 (germline): LGHNA, YSLEER. The CDR3 runs to 13 residues. V was shortened by 1 base and J by 6 bases, with 10 bases between the two germline ends. The CDR3 nucleotides are TGCGCCAGCAGCCAAGCTCTCGGGGTCGAGCAGTACTTC. It specifies CASSQALGVEQYF.

The chain couples TRBV2 to TRBJ2-1, with D possibly being TRBD1 or TRBD2 (5 bases each). Germline loops: CDR1 SNHLY, CDR2 FYNNEI. The length of the CDR3 is 13 residues. Trimming left V 2 bases short and J 8 bases short, with 10 bases between. The CDR3 loop reads CASSEIRGDEQFF. CDR3 bases: TGTGCCAGCAGTGAAATTCGGGGCGATGAGCAGTTCTTC.

This chain uses TRBV5-1 with TRBJ1-2; 7 bases are shared with TRBD1. The germline V gene has CDR1 SGHRS and CDR2 YFSETQ. The junction had 6 bases not matched to a gene; V was cut back by 0 bases and J by 10 bases. The CDR3 loop spans 13 amino acids. CDR3: CASSLGQGGDYTF. The CDR3 DNA reads as TGCGCCAGCAGCTTGGGACAGGGTGGAGACTACACCTTC.

This chain joins TRBV28 and TRBJ2-7, with 11 bases that match TRBD2. The germline V gene encodes CDR1 MDHEN and CDR2 SYDVKM. After removal of 5 bases from V and 2 bases from J, the junction contained 2 bases not matched to a gene. This CDR3 has 14 amino acids. CDR3 coding DNA: TGTGCCAGCAGTATAGCGGGAGGGACCTACGAGCAGTACTTC. Encoded protein: CASSIAGGTYEQYF.

The chain carries TRBV20-1 and TRBJ2-3; no definite D call. V was shortened by 5 bases and J by 6 bases, with 9 bases between the two germline ends. The CDR3 loop spans 11 amino acids. Germline CDR1 reads DFQATT; CDR2 reads SNEGSKA (reference sequence). The CDR3 reads CSASGEDTQYF. CDR3 bases: TGCAGTGCTTCCGGTGAGGATACGCAGTATTTT.

This chain's CDR3 is CASSVVVGGDGAKNIQYF. The CDR3 bases are TGTGCCAGCAGCGTAGTTGTTGGAGGGGATGGGGCCAAAAACATTCAGTACTTC. The V gene is TRBV9, the J gene TRBJ2-4; tentatively, D is TRBD2 (6 bases). CDR1 is SGDLS, CDR2 YYNGEE, per germline. The CDR3 extends over 18 amino acids. Trimming pared 0 bases from V and 1 base from J, leaving 17 bases between.

The chain recombines TRBV4-3 with TRBJ2-1, with 12 bases that match TRBD2. Germline assignment: CDR1 LGHNA and CDR2 YSLEER. The CDR3 runs 16 residues. Germline trimming cut 1 base from V and 6 bases from J; bases unmatched to any gene: 4. The DNA of the CDR3 is TGCGCCAGCAGCCAAGCCCCTAGCGGGAGGGGCAATGAGCAGTTCTTC. Amino acids: CASSQAPSGRGNEQFF.

This chain joins TRBV27 and TRBJ2-7; D perhaps matches TRBD2 (5 bases). From germline, CDR1 is MNHEY and CDR2 SMNVEV (reference sequence). The CDR3 loop spans 13 amino acids. V was shortened by 2 bases and J by 5 bases, with 10 bases between the two germline ends. The CDR3 region has the DNA TGTGCCAGCAGTTTAAGAGGGCCCCACGAGCAGTACTTC. Translating gives CASSLRGPHEQYF.

This clone showed up just a few times. The chain carries TRBV28 and TRBJ1-5, with D maybe TRBD1 (5 bases). Germline V lookup: CDR1 MDHEN, CDR2 SYDVKM. V gave up 11 bases and J gave up 3 bases, with 17 bases separating them. The CDR3 spans 14 residues. Written as DNA, the CDR3 is TGTGCCGTGGGGGGGACGCCAGCCAATCAGCCCCAGCATTTT. Protein: CAVGGTPANQPQHF.